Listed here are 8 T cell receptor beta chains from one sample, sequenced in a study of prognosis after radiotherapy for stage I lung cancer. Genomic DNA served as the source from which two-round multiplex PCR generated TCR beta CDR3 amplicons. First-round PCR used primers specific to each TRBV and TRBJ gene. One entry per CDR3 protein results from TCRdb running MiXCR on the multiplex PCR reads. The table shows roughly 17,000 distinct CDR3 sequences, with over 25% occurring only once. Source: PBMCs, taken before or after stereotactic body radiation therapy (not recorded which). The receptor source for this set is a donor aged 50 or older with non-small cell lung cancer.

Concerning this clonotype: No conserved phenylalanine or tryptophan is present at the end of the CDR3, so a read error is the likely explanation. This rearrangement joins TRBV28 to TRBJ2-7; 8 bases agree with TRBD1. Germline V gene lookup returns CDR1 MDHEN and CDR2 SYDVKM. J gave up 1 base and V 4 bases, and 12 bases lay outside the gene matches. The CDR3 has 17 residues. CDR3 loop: CASSSPLVRGPSYEQYL. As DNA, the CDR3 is TGTGCCAGCAGTTCCCCACTCGTCAGGGGGCCATCCTACGAGCAGTACCTC.

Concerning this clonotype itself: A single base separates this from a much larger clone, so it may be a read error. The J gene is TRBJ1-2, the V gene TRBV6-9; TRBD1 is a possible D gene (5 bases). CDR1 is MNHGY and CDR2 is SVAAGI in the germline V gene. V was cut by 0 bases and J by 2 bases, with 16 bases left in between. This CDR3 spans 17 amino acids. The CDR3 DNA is TGTGCCAGCAGTTATTCCGGGGGTCGTCGAACAAACTATGGCTACACCTTC. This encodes CASSYSGGRRTNYGYTF.

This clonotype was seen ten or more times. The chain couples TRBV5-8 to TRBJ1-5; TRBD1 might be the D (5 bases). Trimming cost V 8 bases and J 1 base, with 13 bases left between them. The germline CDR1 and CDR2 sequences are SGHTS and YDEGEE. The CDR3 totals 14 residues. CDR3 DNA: TGTGCCAGTCGGTCGCAGGGCAGCAATCAGCCCCAGCATTTT. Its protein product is CASRSQGSNQPQHF.

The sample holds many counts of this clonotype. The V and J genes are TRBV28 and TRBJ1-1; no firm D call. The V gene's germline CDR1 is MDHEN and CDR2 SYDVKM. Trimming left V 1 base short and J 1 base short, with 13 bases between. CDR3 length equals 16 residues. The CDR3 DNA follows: TGTGCCAGCAGTTTATCCGACGGCGCGGCGAACACTGAAGCTTTCTTT. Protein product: CASSLSDGAANTEAFF.

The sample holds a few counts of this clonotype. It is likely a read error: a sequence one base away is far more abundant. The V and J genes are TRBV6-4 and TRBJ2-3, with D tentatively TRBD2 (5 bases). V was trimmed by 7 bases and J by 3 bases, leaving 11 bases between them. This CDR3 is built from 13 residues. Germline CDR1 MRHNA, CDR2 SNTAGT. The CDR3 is CASTDGETDTQYF. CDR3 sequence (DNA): TGTGCCAGCACCGACGGGGAGACAGATACGCAGTATTTT.

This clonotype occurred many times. CDR3 DNA: TGTGCCAGCAGCTCACTAGCGGGAGTTAGATCGGATACGCAGTATTTT. Its protein product is CASSSLAGVRSDTQYF. The chain links TRBV7-2 to TRBJ2-3, with TRBD2 matching 11 bases. The CDR3 consists of 16 residues. V shed 4 bases and J 6 bases; nucleotides not matched to a gene: 9. Germline V CDR1 and CDR2: SGHTA, FQGNSA.

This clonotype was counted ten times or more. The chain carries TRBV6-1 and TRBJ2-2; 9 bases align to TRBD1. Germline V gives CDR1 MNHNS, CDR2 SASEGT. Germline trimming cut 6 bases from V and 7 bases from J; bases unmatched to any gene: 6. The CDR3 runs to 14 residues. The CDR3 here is CASRRTGDSGELFF. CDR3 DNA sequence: TGTGCCAGCAGGAGGACAGGGGACAGCGGGGAGCTGTTTTTT.

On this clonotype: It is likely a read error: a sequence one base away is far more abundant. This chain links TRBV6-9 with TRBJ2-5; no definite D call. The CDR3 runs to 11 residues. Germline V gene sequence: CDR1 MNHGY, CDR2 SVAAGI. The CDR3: CASSYEETKYF. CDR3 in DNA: TGTGCCAGCAGTTACGAAGAGACCAAGTACTTC.